This TCR beta chain was identified during a study of shared clonotypes between healthy human individuals. Deep-level running was used for the assay. Genomic DNA belonging to each subset was distributed in equal measure over several immunoSEQ plates. Profiled with immunoSEQ multiplex PCR; TCRdb holds only in-frame clones, not every one. The sample shows 1.4 million or so clones, around 98.5% of them seen only once. The CDR3 length is 12 residues. The V end lost 4 bases, the J end lost 0 bases, and 3 bases lay between the germline ends. Germline V gives CDR1 MGHDK, CDR2 SYGVNS. On this clone itself: The antigen is undetermined.

Points from the study as a whole: Generation probability values for non-shared clonotypes were lower than those for clonotypes shared by all four donors. Shared clonotypes: about 4.6% naive CD4, roughly 4% naive CD8, about 2.5% memory CD4, under 0.45% memory CD8.

This chain connects TRBV25-1 to TRBJ2-5; D unresolved. The sequenced sample was naive CD4+ T cells sorted from blood. The sample's subset: CD45RA+ positively selected. This TCR derives from a man aged 25-45 years in good health. This CDR3 reads CASSVYQETQYF. CDR3 coding DNA: TGTGCCAGCAGTGTCTACCAAGAGACCCAGTACTTC.